The 13 T cell receptor beta chains given below trace back to one sample, sequenced in a study of TIL therapy for anti-PD-1-resistant metastatic lung cancer (dated by TCRdb to the early 2020s). TCR beta CDR3 regions were amplified from genomic DNA by bias-controlled multiplex PCR with the immunoSEQ v3 hsTCRB kit. TCRdb's version of the immuneACCESS table is confined to in-frame rearrangements and falls short of the full clone set. An unresolved V gene accounts for under half of the shortfall where checked; the remainder is of unknown origin. The sample table records around 6,000 clones; 60% to 80% of these occur just once. 4.5% to 6% of the sample is in the top ten clones. The time point label on this specimen signifies: pre-treatment sample, taken before nivolumab and TIL therapy. The baseline tumor samples, taken from the same resection that was used to grow TIL, were excised metastases, most often pleural nodules or supraclavicular lymph nodes.

Sequencing used tumor tissue, obtained at baseline. The receptors were sampled from a person aged 25-85 years with non-small cell lung cancer.

A single count supports this clone. The genes are TRBV24-1 and TRBJ1-1; D is possibly TRBD1 (6 bases). V lost 7 bases and J lost 4, with 15 bases in between. The CDR3 totals 14 residues. Germline V gene data show CDR1 as KGHDR and CDR2 as SFDVKD. CDR3 in amino acids: CATSDGGQSTEAFF. The CDR3 nucleotides read TGTGCCACCAGCGACGGGGGGCAAAGCACTGAAGCTTTCTTT.

J is TRBJ1-2 and V is TRBV7-3; D perhaps matches TRBD1 (6 bases). The CDR3 covers 13 residues. Trimming removed 5 bases at V and 4 bases at J, with 11 bases between. From germline, CDR1 is SGHTA and CDR2 FQGTGA. The CDR3 region is CASSQGTAYGYTF. DNA for the CDR3: TGTGCCAGCAGCCAGGGGACGGCCTATGGCTACACCTTC.

V gene TRBV5-8 combines with J gene TRBJ1-6; tentatively, D is TRBD1 (5 bases). Germline CDR1 SGHTS, CDR2 YDEGEE. Trimming left V 7 bases short and J 9 bases short, with 17 bases between. The CDR3 spans 14 residues. DNA of the CDR3: TGTGCCAGCTTTATTCAGGGAGGAAGTTCACCCCTCCACTTT. Translating it yields CASFIQGGSSPLHF.

This clone rates as large. This chain connects TRBV5-1 to TRBJ2-5, with D uncertain. CDR1 SGHRS and CDR2 YFSETQ come from the germline V gene. The CDR3 loop spans 18 amino acids. V lost 4 bases to trimming and J lost 1 base, with 23 bases between them. The CDR3: CASSPENELTPIQETQYF. CDR3 in DNA: TGCGCCAGCAGCCCGGAGAACGAATTGACACCAATCCAAGAGACCCAGTACTTC.

The J gene is TRBJ1-1, the V gene TRBV6-4; TRBD1 aligns across 12 bases. V shed 6 bases, J shed 12 bases, and the junction held 8 bases outside the gene matches. The CDR3 length is 13 residues. Per germline, CDR1 MRHNA and CDR2 SNTAGT. Here the CDR3 reads CASRDGTGGLPFF. The DNA of the CDR3 is TGTGCCAGCAGGGATGGGACAGGGGGCTTACCTTTCTTT.

This clone was counted a few times. This chain joins TRBV6-6 and TRBJ2-7; D remains ambiguous. From germline, CDR1 is MNHNY and CDR2 SVGAGI (reference sequence). V lost 2 bases and J 6 bases, leaving 8 bases between the germline ends. The CDR3 has 12 residues. In DNA form, the CDR3 reads TGTGCCAGCAGTTACGTGGCATCCGAGCAGTACTTC. Translating gives CASSYVASEQYF.

The chain is built from TRBV9 and TRBJ1-2; possible D gene TRBD1, 6 bases. There are 13 residues in the CDR3. CDR1 and CDR2 (germline): SGDLS, YYNGEE. V shed 4 bases and J shed 8 bases, with 15 bases lying between them. CDR3 sequence (DNA): TGTGCCAGCAGCCTAACAGGGCGATTAGGCTACACCTTC. This gives the protein CASSLTGRLGYTF.

This chain connects TRBV14 to TRBJ1-3; D is unresolved. The CDR3 contains 15 residues. Trimming took 4 bases from V and 0 from J, leaving 10 bases between them. CDR1 and CDR2 from the germline V gene are SGHDN and FVKESK. Here the CDR3 DNA reads TGTGCCAGCAGCCGTGCACGGCTCTCTGGAAACACCATATATTTT. This encodes CASSRARLSGNTIYF.

V is TRBV28 and J is TRBJ1-5; D is possibly TRBD1 (6 bases). The CDR3 contains 14 residues. V lost 6 bases to trimming and J lost 6 bases, with 15 bases between them. Germline V gives CDR1 MDHEN, CDR2 SYDVKM. CDR3 coding DNA: TGTGCCAGCAGGTCAGGGGATTGGGCTCAGCCCCAGCATTTT. This sequence encodes CASRSGDWAQPQHF. The complete variable domain, with remaining parts taken from reference TRBV28 and TRBJ1-5, reads DVKVTQSSRYLVKRTGEKVFLECVQDMDHENMFWYRQDPGLGLRLIYFSYDVKMKEKGDIPEGYSVSREKKERFSLILESASTNQTSMYLCASRSGDWAQPQHFGDGTRLSIL.

J is TRBJ2-7 and V is TRBV6-5; no clear D. Trimming cost V 2 bases and J 1 base, with 9 bases left between them. CDR1 MNHEY and CDR2 SVGAGI come from the germline V gene. The CDR3 totals 14 residues. The CDR3 sequence is CASSYGLFSYEQYF. CDR3 sequence (DNA): TGTGCCAGCAGTTACGGGCTGTTTTCCTACGAGCAGTACTTC.

The V call is TRBV6-1, the J call TRBJ2-1; no definite D call. V lost 2 bases, J lost 8 bases, and 10 bases lay in between. This CDR3 contains 13 residues. Germline CDR1 reads MNHNS; CDR2 reads SASEGT. The CDR3 spells CASSEKETHEQFF. Written as DNA, the CDR3 is TGTGCCAGCAGTGAAAAGGAGACCCATGAGCAGTTCTTC.

The genes are TRBV28 and TRBJ2-6; D call uncertain. The length of the CDR3 is 16 residues. Germline V gives CDR1 MDHEN, CDR2 SYDVKM. Between the trimmed V and J ends, which lost 6 bases and 2 bases, there was a span of 14 bases. Here the CDR3 DNA reads TGTGCCAGCAGCGGAACAAGAAGAACTGGGGCCAACGTCCTGACTTTC. Protein: CASSGTRRTGANVLTF.

To note about this clone: Different DNA sequences within this sample yield the same CDR3. This chain connects TRBV7-9 to TRBJ1-3, with TRBD1 matching 10 bases. The CDR3 loop spans 14 amino acids. The germline gives CDR1 SEHNR, CDR2 FQNEAQ (reference sequence). V dropped 5 bases and J dropped 7; count of bases not matched to a gene: 5. The CDR3 DNA reads as TGTGCCAGCAGCCCGACGGACAGGGGGAACACCATATATTTT. Its protein is CASSPTDRGNTIYF.